The 19 T cell receptor beta chains listed next were all sequenced from one sample in a study of control samples from healthy donors and cancer patients. Profiled with immunoSEQ multiplex PCR; TCRdb holds only in-frame clones, not every one. The sample carries some 140,000 clones, roughly 92% recorded once. The sample comprised blood. These receptors all stem from a man aged 25-45 years in good health.

J is TRBJ2-5 and V is TRBV6-6; 9 positions agree with TRBD1. CDR1 is MNHNY and CDR2 is SVGAGI in the germline V gene (reference sequence). This CDR3 has 15 amino acids. Unmatched junction bases numbered 6, after V lost 2 bases and J lost 5 bases. CDR3: CASSYVGTGSETQYF. CDR3 bases: TGTGCCAGCAGTTACGTCGGGACAGGGTCCGAGACCCAGTACTTC.

This clone was counted once. The chain combines TRBV7-9 with TRBJ2-5; D call uncertain. The germline V and J ends were trimmed by 5 bases and 4 bases, with 5 bases remaining between them. Germline V lookup: CDR1 SEHNR, CDR2 FQNEAQ (reference sequence). The CDR3 totals 11 residues. For the CDR3, the DNA is TGTGCCAGCAGCCCAGGAGAGACCCAGTACTTC. The encoded protein is CASSPGETQYF.

The V gene is TRBV2, the J gene TRBJ1-6; TRBD1 aligns across 8 bases. Looked up from germline, CDR1 is SNHLY and CDR2 is FYNNEI. This CDR3 contains 16 residues. V dropped 6 bases and J dropped 10; count of bases not matched to a gene: 14. CDR3 coding DNA: TGTGCCAGCAGACAGGGGGGTATCTTATGGGAATCACCCCTCCACTTT. It translates to CASRQGGILWESPLHF.

This chain joins TRBV7-8 and TRBJ2-7, with TRBD1 as a possible D gene (5 bases). Germline V lookup: CDR1 SGHVS, CDR2 FQNEAQ. Trimming left V 1 base short and J 2 bases short, with 12 bases between. CDR3 length: 15 amino acids. The CDR3 DNA reads TGTGCCAGCAGCTTAGAGGTGGGGCTCGCCTACGAGCAGTACTTC. Encoded protein: CASSLEVGLAYEQYF.

The V and J genes are TRBV15 and TRBJ2-3; 7 bases are a match to TRBD2. Germline CDR1 reads LNHNV; CDR2 reads YYDKDF (reference sequence). The junction had 6 bases not matched to a gene; V was cut back by 3 bases and J by 0 bases. The CDR3 runs to 16 residues. The CDR3 DNA sequence: TGTGCCACCAGCAGGACTAGAGCGGGGAGCACAGATACGCAGTATTTT. Protein product: CATSRTRAGSTDTQYF.

V and J are TRBV9 and TRBJ2-7, with 10 nucleotides matching TRBD2. With 4 bases clipped from V and 3 bases from J, the junction kept 10 bases outside the gene matches. The CDR3 contains 16 residues. Germline V CDR1 and CDR2: SGDLS, YYNGEE. In DNA, the CDR3 is TGTGCCAGCAGCTCTGGCCTAGCGGGGGATTACTACGAGCAGTACTTC. Its protein is CASSSGLAGDYYEQYF.

The genes are TRBV10-3 and TRBJ2-1, with no clear D. CDR1 is ENHRY and CDR2 is SYGVKD in the germline V gene. Trimming pared 3 bases from V and 10 bases from J, leaving 13 bases between. The length of the CDR3 is 13 residues. The CDR3 nucleotides are TGTGCCATCAGTGATTCTCTGGGCACCGAGCAGTTCTTC. Translated: CAISDSLGTEQFF.

V usage is TRBV12-3 or TRBV12-4 and J usage is TRBJ2-3, with D unclear. Trimming took off 9 bases at V and 2 bases at J, with 3 bases between the two ends. The CDR3 is 10 amino acids. The CDR3 loop is CARNTDTQYF. Written as DNA, the CDR3 is TGTGCCAGAAACACAGATACGCAGTATTTT.

V usage is TRBV28 and J usage is TRBJ2-3; D gene ambiguous. The CDR3 is made up of 11 amino acids. The germline CDR1 and CDR2 sequences are MDHEN and SYDVKM. The V end lost 6 bases, the J end lost 6 bases, and 7 bases lay between the germline ends. CDR3 nucleotide sequence: TGTGCCAGCAGCTATAGGGATACGCAGTATTTT. Amino acid sequence: CASSYRDTQYF.

This rearrangement joins TRBV28 to TRBJ2-3; TRBD2 agrees at 8 bases. V gave up 5 bases and J gave up 4 bases; unmatched junction bases: 8. CDR1 is MDHEN and CDR2 is SYDVKM in the germline V gene. The CDR3 spans 15 residues. In nucleotides, the CDR3 is TGTGCCAGCAGTCCTCGACTAGCGACTTCAGATACGCAGTATTTT. It translates to CASSPRLATSDTQYF.

This rearrangement joins TRBV18 to TRBJ2-3; 8 nucleotides agree with TRBD1. V trimming: 5 bases; J trimming: 0 bases; junction bases outside the gene matches: 13. The CDR3 loop spans 18 amino acids. The germline V gene encodes CDR1 KGHSH and CDR2 LQKENI. DNA for the CDR3: TGTGCCAGCTCATCAATGGGCAGGGGGCGAGGCAGCACAGATACGCAGTATTTT. Translation: CASSSMGRGRGSTDTQYF.

V is TRBV20-1 and J is TRBJ1-2; no reliable D call. This CDR3 is 11 amino acids long. Per germline, CDR1 DFQATT and CDR2 SNEGSKA (reference sequence). V was trimmed by 2 bases and J by 5 bases, leaving 6 bases between them. CDR3 region: CSARNGYGYTF. For the CDR3, the DNA is TGCAGTGCTAGAAACGGGTATGGCTACACCTTC.

There are a few counts of this clone. The V gene is TRBV7-9, the J gene TRBJ1-2, with unresolved D. Germline V lookup: CDR1 SEHNR, CDR2 FQNEAQ (reference sequence). V was clipped by 1 base and J by 10 bases, with 16 bases between them. This CDR3 spans 14 amino acids. As DNA, the CDR3 is TGTGCCAGCAGCTTAGGATCTGGACCGCGTGCCTACACCTTC. This translates into CASSLGSGPRAYTF.

The rearrangement links TRBV19 to TRBJ1-3; D remains unclear. Germline CDR1 and CDR2: LNHDA and SQIVND (reference sequence). The ends were cut back, 3 bases at V and 5 bases at J, with 5 bases in the middle. This CDR3 has 12 residues. Here the CDR3 reads CASSIHRNTIYF. In DNA form, the CDR3 reads TGTGCCAGTAGTATTCATCGAAACACCATATATTTT. Looking up the rest from reference TRBV19 and TRBJ1-3 gives the full variable domain: DGGITQSPKYLFRKEGQNVTLSCEQNLNHDAMYWYRQDPGQGLRLIYYSQIVNDFQKGDIAEGYSVSREKKESFPLTVTSAQKNPTAFYLCASSIHRNTIYFGEGSWLTVV.

This chain joins TRBV6-1 and TRBJ2-2; TRBD2 agrees at 11 bases. The junction had 2 bases not matched to a gene; V was cut back by 1 base and J by 7 bases. Germline-derived CDR1 and CDR2 are MNHNS and SASEGT. The CDR3 extends over 15 amino acids. CDR3 amino acids: CASSEVAGGIGELFF. CDR3 DNA sequence: TGTGCCAGCAGTGAAGTAGCGGGAGGGATCGGGGAGCTGTTTTTT.

As for this clone: This CDR3 is also generated by other DNA sequences in the sample. The CDR3 nucleotides are TGTGCCAGCAGTTTATCCCAGGGGTACCAAGAGACCCAGTACTTC. It codes for CASSLSQGYQETQYF. V gene TRBV28 combines with J gene TRBJ2-5; possible D gene TRBD1, 6 bases. This CDR3 has 15 amino acids. V dropped 1 base and J dropped 0 bases, with 9 bases sitting between them. The germline V gene encodes CDR1 MDHEN and CDR2 SYDVKM.

The chain has TRBV28 and TRBJ1-2, with no clear D. The V end was cut by 4 bases, the J end by 2 bases, with 11 bases between. The CDR3 runs to 14 residues. Germline values: CDR1 MDHEN, CDR2 SYDVKM. CDR3 sequence (DNA): TGTGCCAGCAGTTCCGAGGACGGAAACTATGGCTACACCTTC. This encodes CASSSEDGNYGYTF.

The chain joins TRBV6-4 to TRBJ2-3; D uncertain. The V end lost 2 bases, the J end lost 0 bases, and 6 bases lay between the germline ends. Germline V gives CDR1 MRHNA, CDR2 SNTAGT. This CDR3 has 14 amino acids. The CDR3 region has the DNA TGTGCCAGCAGTGACGATGATAGCACAGATACGCAGTATTTT. Translated: CASSDDDSTDTQYF.

The chain has TRBV18 and TRBJ2-3; 12 bases fit TRBD2. This CDR3 has 18 residues. Germline values: CDR1 KGHSH, CDR2 LQKENI. The trim removed 3 bases at V and 5 bases at J, leaving 12 bases unmatched. CDR3 residues: CASSPPRLAGAIQDTQYF. In DNA form, the CDR3 reads TGTGCCAGCTCACCGCCTAGACTAGCGGGAGCGATCCAAGATACGCAGTATTTT.